Following are 19 T cell receptor beta chains from one sample sequenced in a study of cytomegalovirus exposure and HLA in healthy donors. PCR involved 60 Vbeta and 13 Jbeta primers. Clones were read by immunoSEQ multiplex PCR, and TCRdb kept only the in-frame ones, dropping some. Seen here are roughly 100,000 clones, about three quarters observed once, and the top ten hold around 5.1%. Sample: PBMCs. The receptors shown here come from a female donor in good health and CMV-seropositive.

The chain is built from TRBV28 and TRBJ2-2, with 8 bases that match TRBD1. Germline V gene lookup returns CDR1 MDHEN and CDR2 SYDVKM. V shed 7 bases and J 1 base; nucleotides not matched to a gene: 8. The CDR3 contains 16 residues. The CDR3 sequence: CASISAGTGNTGELFF. CDR3 DNA sequence: TGTGCCAGCATTTCCGCCGGGACAGGGAACACCGGGGAGCTGTTTTTT.

This chain links TRBV14 with TRBJ2-1, with a possible D match to TRBD2 (6 bases). The germline gives CDR1 SGHDN, CDR2 FVKESK. V was clipped by 4 bases and J by 2 bases, with 18 bases between them. CDR3 size: 17 residues. The CDR3 is CASSPKGPGGTYNEQFF. The CDR3 nucleotides are TGTGCCAGCAGCCCAAAAGGACCCGGGGGAACCTACAATGAGCAGTTCTTC.

The J gene is TRBJ2-3, the V gene TRBV4-3; no firm D call. The germline V gene has CDR1 LGHNA and CDR2 YSLEER. Trimming removed 0 bases from V and 2 bases from J, with 15 bases in between. The CDR3 has 17 amino acids. CDR3 sequence reads: CASSQEYYYHTTDTQYF. The DNA of the CDR3 is TGCGCCAGCAGCCAAGAATACTATTACCATACCACAGATACGCAGTATTTT.

The chain has TRBV6-5 and TRBJ2-2; D remains unclear. CDR1 MNHEY and CDR2 SVGAGI come from the germline V gene. The CDR3 is 14 amino acids. V dropped 7 bases and J dropped 3 bases, with 12 bases sitting between them. The DNA of the CDR3 is TGTGCCAGCAACTCTAGAAGGCACACCGGGGAGCTGTTTTTT. Its protein product is CASNSRRHTGELFF.

V gene TRBV19 combines with J gene TRBJ2-3, with D possibly TRBD2 on 6 matching bases. The germline V gene has CDR1 LNHDA and CDR2 SQIVND (reference sequence). V lost 3 bases and J lost 5, with 15 bases in between. CDR3 length: 15 amino acids. The CDR3 spells CASSILAAPGDTQYF. CDR3 in DNA: TGTGCCAGTAGTATTTTAGCGGCCCCGGGAGATACGCAGTATTTT. Supplemented by reference TRBV19 and TRBJ2-3, the full variable domain reads DGGITQSPKYLFRKEGQNVTLSCEQNLNHDAMYWYRQDPGQGLRLIYYSQIVNDFQKGDIAEGYSVSREKKESFPLTVTSAQKNPTAFYLCASSILAAPGDTQYFGPGTRLTVL.

The genes are TRBV18 and TRBJ2-3; 7 nucleotides line up with TRBD1. This CDR3 has 16 amino acids. In germline, CDR1 is KGHSH, CDR2 LQKENI. J lost 0 bases, V lost 1 base, and 4 bases had no gene match. DNA for the CDR3: TGTGCCAGCTCACCACGACAGGGCTACAGCACAGATACGCAGTATTTT. This codes for CASSPRQGYSTDTQYF.

V usage is TRBV9 and J usage is TRBJ2-7, with 9 bases that match TRBD2. The V and J ends lost 0 bases and 3 bases, in that order; junction bases with no gene match: 10. The CDR3 covers 17 residues. CDR1 and CDR2 (germline): SGDLS, YYNGEE. In nucleotides, the CDR3 is TGTGCCAGCAGCGTAGGACTTAGTAGCGGGAGTGGCTACGAGCAGTACTTC. The encoded protein is CASSVGLSSGSGYEQYF.

The J gene is TRBJ2-3, the V gene TRBV28; TRBD2 might be the D (7 bases). Germline CDR1 is MDHEN and CDR2 is SYDVKM. The CDR3 is made up of 14 amino acids. Trimming pared 7 bases from V and 1 base from J, leaving 12 bases between. The CDR3 here is CASTIGGRTDTQYF. For the CDR3, the DNA is TGTGCCAGCACCATCGGGGGGCGCACAGATACGCAGTATTTT.

The V and J genes are TRBV19 and TRBJ2-1, with D perhaps matching TRBD2 (6 bases). The V end was cut by 1 base, the J end by 2 bases, with 12 bases between. The V gene's germline CDR1 is LNHDA and CDR2 SQIVND (reference sequence). The CDR3 is made up of 16 amino acids. CDR3 loop: CASSIVSGAPYNEQFF. The CDR3 DNA reads TGTGCCAGTAGTATAGTGTCGGGAGCCCCCTACAATGAGCAGTTCTTC.

The J gene is TRBJ2-7, the V gene TRBV27; 8 nucleotides match TRBD1. Unmatched junction bases numbered 9, after V lost 5 bases and J lost 3 bases. The CDR3 contains 15 residues. Germline V CDR1 and CDR2: MNHEY, SMNVEV (reference sequence). This CDR3 is CASSRGTGKNYEQYF. In DNA form, the CDR3 reads TGTGCCAGCAGTAGAGGGACAGGCAAAAACTACGAGCAGTACTTC.

The chain has TRBV10-3 and TRBJ2-1; 11 nucleotides line up with TRBD2. CDR1 and CDR2 from the germline V gene are ENHRY and SYGVKD. The junction had 2 bases not matched to a gene; V was cut back by 0 bases and J by 4 bases. The CDR3 length is 16 residues. The CDR3 nucleotides are TGTGCCATCAGTGAGTCTGGACTAGCGGGTTACAATGAGCAGTTCTTC. Amino acids: CAISESGLAGYNEQFF.

This clone was observed a handful of times. The chain links TRBV7-6 to TRBJ2-7, with 9 bases fitting TRBD2. The CDR3 runs to 17 residues. CDR1 is SGHVS, CDR2 FNYEAQ, per germline. V trimming: 1 base; J trimming: 1 base; junction bases outside the gene matches: 8. The DNA of the CDR3 is TGTGCCAGCAGCTTAGTCGGCACGGGACTAGCTTCCTACGAGCAGTACTTC. Residues: CASSLVGTGLASYEQYF.

V is TRBV7-6 and J is TRBJ2-7, with a tentative D call TRBD2 (6 bases). Trimming removed 1 base from V and 4 bases from J, with 11 bases in between. Looked up from germline, CDR1 is SGHVS and CDR2 is FNYEAQ. CDR3 size: 14 residues. The CDR3 DNA reads TGTGCCAGCAGCTTAGGGGGGGTTTCTTACGAGCAGTACTTC. This gives the protein CASSLGGVSYEQYF.

This clone was detected a few times. The chain is built from TRBV6-5 and TRBJ1-1, with D possibly matching TRBD1 (6 bases). The CDR3 totals 13 residues. V was clipped by 6 bases and J by 4 bases, with 12 bases between them. Germline V lookup: CDR1 MNHEY, CDR2 SVGAGI. CDR3 region: CASRHQGSTEAFF. CDR3 bases: TGTGCCAGCAGACATCAGGGGAGCACTGAAGCTTTCTTT.

This chain uses TRBV9 with TRBJ2-1, with 8 bases aligning to TRBD2. CDR3 size: 14 residues. Germline CDR1 SGDLS, CDR2 YYNGEE. After removal of 3 bases from V and 8 bases from J, the junction contained 7 bases not matched to a gene. As DNA, the CDR3 is TGTGCCAGCAGCGCGGGACTAGGGGGGCATGAGCAGTTCTTC. It specifies CASSAGLGGHEQFF.

The CDR3 nucleotides read TGTGCCAGCAGTGAGCGTCCCGACCAGGGGGAACAAGAGACCCAGTACTTC. It is translated as CASSERPDQGEQETQYF. The chain combines TRBV25-1 with TRBJ2-5, with 7 bases that match TRBD1. This CDR3 is 17 amino acids long. V shed 3 bases and J 2 bases; nucleotides not matched to a gene: 12. The germline gives CDR1 MGHDK, CDR2 SYGVNS.

The table lists this clone with a count of one. The V and J genes are TRBV7-8 and TRBJ2-1, with 7 nucleotides matching TRBD2. Germline CDR1 and CDR2: SGHVS and FQNEAQ. The CDR3 spans 12 residues. The CDR3, as DNA: TGTGCGACGGGGGGATCCTACAATGAGCAGTTCTTC. This sequence encodes CATGGSYNEQFF.

The rearrangement joins TRBV2 to TRBJ2-6; 7 bases are shared with TRBD1. V shed 3 bases, J shed 4 bases, and the junction held 12 bases outside the gene matches. The CDR3 contains 18 residues. Germline V gives CDR1 SNHLY, CDR2 FYNNEI. Here the CDR3 DNA reads TGTGCCAGCAGTGAGGGACAGTCCCTAGGGGAGGGGGCCAACGTCCTGACTTTC. It yields the protein CASSEGQSLGEGANVLTF.

This clone was seen once. The chain recombines TRBV7-9 with TRBJ1-6, with D uncertain. The CDR3 runs to 13 residues. Germline V CDR1 and CDR2: SEHNR, FQNEAQ (reference sequence). With 9 bases removed from V and 7 bases from J, the gap between germline ends came to 13 bases. The CDR3 coding sequence is TGTGCCAGTCAGTGGCACGGGAATTCACCCCTCCACTTT. It is translated as CASQWHGNSPLHF.